This T cell receptor (beta chain) is drawn from a study of cytomegalovirus exposure and HLA in healthy donors. Study-wide points: Across donors, presence/absence analyses took sequencing depth to be roughly uniform. Earlier analysis found most TCR beta V segments productive about 90% or about 30% of the time. Association of 16,951 TCR beta sequences with HLA alleles was found at 0.05 false discovery rate in a later analysis.

PCR used 60 Vbeta primers and 13 Jbeta primers. Profiled with immunoSEQ multiplex PCR; TCRdb holds only in-frame clones, not every one. The repertoire includes 200,000 to 250,000 clones, over 65% of them detected once, and around 16% sits in the top ten. This clone was counted a few times. Its specificity is not known. CDR3 length: 15 residues. V was pared by 0 bases and J by 6 bases, with 14 bases between. CDR1 LNHNV and CDR2 YYDKDF come from the germline V gene (reference sequence). The TCR was taken from a man in his forties in good health and CMV-seronegative. V is TRBV15 and J is TRBJ2-5; a weak D match, TRBD2 (6 bases). The sample consisted of PBMCs. The CDR3, as DNA: TGTGCCACCAGCAGAGATGCCATCGGGGGTAAGACCCAGTACTTC. It yields the protein CATSRDAIGGKTQYF. Drawing the rest from reference TRBV15 and TRBJ2-5, the complete variable domain is DAMVIQNPRYQVTQFGKPVTLSCSQTLNHNVMYWYQQKSSQAPKLLFHYYDKDFNNEADTPDNFQSRRPNTSFCFLDIRSPGLGDTAMYLCATSRDAIGGKTQYFGPGTRLLVL.